This is a list of T cell receptor beta chains from one sample in a study of beta chain features in type 1 diabetes. Clones were read by immunoSEQ multiplex PCR, and TCRdb kept only the in-frame ones, dropping some. The table has 200,000 to 250,000 clones, approximately 13% seen once. The specimen was naive CD4+ T cells from blood. Receptor source: a man aged 25 to 40 with type 1 diabetes. Both conserved end residues are part of each CDR3. A D gene is named only where the DNA matches it firmly. Size is omitted from some rows. Given values are once, few, many or a class for expanded clones.

TRBV2	NA	TRBD2	TRBJ2-7	TGTGCCAGCAGTGCCGGACTAGCGGGGATCTACGAGCAGTACTTC	CASSAGLAGIYEQYF
TRBV6-1	few	TRBD1	TRBJ2-5	TGTGCCAGCAGTACAGGGGTGACCCAGTACTTC	CASSTGVTQYF
TRBV5-1	few	NA	TRBJ2-2	TGCGCCAGCAGCTTGATGGCAGGGGACACCGGGGAGCTGTTTTTT	CASSLMAGDTGELFF
TRBV27	NA	NA	TRBJ1-1	TGTGCCAGCAGTATCGGACGGGAGAACACTGAAGCTTTCTTT	CASSIGRENTEAFF
TRBV9	few	TRBD1	TRBJ1-6	TGTGCCAGCAGCGTAGCCGGGGACAGGGGTAATTCACCCCTCCACTTT	CASSVAGDRGNSPLHF
TRBV25-1	NA	NA	TRBJ2-1	TGTGCCAGCAGTGGGGGGCAGCCGTTAAGCTCCTACAATGAGCAGTTCTTC	CASSGGQPLSSYNEQFF
TRBV7-2	NA	NA	TRBJ2-3	TGTGCCAGCAGCTTAGCGACGTTGAGGGATACGCAGTATTTT	CASSLATLRDTQYF
TRBV10-3	few	TRBD2	TRBJ2-5	TGTGCCATCAGGGGTAGCGGGGGAGCAGAGACCCAGTACTTC	CAIRGSGGAETQYF
TRBV21-1	NA	NA	TRBJ2-7	TGTGCCAGCAGCAAAGGGGACACGTCCTACGAGCAGTACTTC	CASSKGDTSYEQYF
TRBV5-4	NA	TRBD1	TRBJ2-3	TGTGCCAGCAGCCCGGGACAGATAACAGATACGCAGTATTTT	CASSPGQITDTQYF
TRBV6-5	few	TRBD2	TRBJ2-1	TGTGCCAGCAGTTACTCGGGTAGCGGGGGGCCCAATGAGCAGTTCTTC	CASSYSGSGGPNEQFF
TRBV30	few	TRBD1	TRBJ1-1	TGTGCCTGGAGCACCCAGGGGGTTGAAGCTTTCTTT	CAWSTQGVEAFF
TRBV11-3	NA	TRBD1	TRBJ2-7	TGTGCCAGCAGCTCGCGACAGGGGGGACCCTACGAGCAGTACTTC	CASSSRQGGPYEQYF
TRBV25-1	NA	NA	TRBJ2-1	TGTGCCAGCAGTGAAACGGCACAGACCCCCTGGGATGAGCAGTTCTTC	CASSETAQTPWDEQFF
TRBV7-9	few	TRBD1	TRBJ1-1	TGTGCCAGCAGCTCGAACGCCGGGACAGGGGGTCCCTTGAACACTGAAGCTTTCTTT	CASSSNAGTGGPLNTEAFF
TRBV19	NA	TRBD1	TRBJ1-1	TGTGCCAGTAGTATAGATGGGACAGGCCTTTCGGCAGCTTTCTTT	CASSIDGTGLSAAFF
TRBV28	few	NA	TRBJ2-1	TGTGCCAGCACACCCCGGCAGGGGAGTGAGCAGTTCTTC	CASTPRQGSEQFF
TRBV27	NA	TRBD2	TRBJ2-3	TGTGCCAGCAGTCCTAAAGCAGCGGGGACTAGCGGGAGGGCAGATACGCAGTATTTT	CASSPKAAGTSGRADTQYF
TRBV11-2	few	TRBD2	TRBJ2-1	TGTGCCAGCAGCTTGGGGGGGTGGGTCAATGAGCAGTTCTTC	CASSLGGWVNEQFF
TRBV7-8	few	NA	TRBJ2-2	TGTGCCAGCAGCTTAGAGATCAGCGTCAACACCGGGGAGCTGTTTTTT	CASSLEISVNTGELFF
TRBV9	few	TRBD1	TRBJ2-5	TGTGCCAGCAGTTACGGGACAGGGGGCGGAAGGATAGAGACCCAGTACTTC	CASSYGTGGGRIETQYF
TRBV11-2	NA	NA	TRBJ1-1	TGTGCCAGCAGCTTAGTGGGAGGGGGGAACACTGAAGCTTTCTTT	CASSLVGGGNTEAFF
TRBV21-1	NA	NA	TRBJ1-6	TGTGCCAGCAGCAAAAACCCGGGACAGTTAATGGATTCACCCCTCCACTTT	CASSKNPGQLMDSPLHF
TRBV14	NA	TRBD2	TRBJ2-7	TGTGCCAGCAGCCAAGGCGGGGGGGCGGCCGAGCAGTACTTC	CASSQGGGAAEQYF
TRBV18	NA	NA	TRBJ2-5	TGTGCCAGCTCACCACCGGGCCAGCATGAGACCCAGTACTTC	CASSPPGQHETQYF
TRBV29-1	NA	TRBD1	TRBJ1-1	TGCAGCGGAGGACAGGGAGGAAACACTGAAGCTTTCTTT	CSGGQGGNTEAFF
TRBV30	NA	TRBD1	TRBJ2-2	TGTGCCGGGGCTGGCCCAGGGGGCTGGAACACCGGGGAGCTGTTTTTT	CAGAGPGGWNTGELFF
TRBV10-3	NA	NA	TRBJ2-1	TGTGCCATCATATCAGACGGCGGGGAGCAGTTCTTC	CAIISDGGEQFF
TRBV5-4	NA	TRBD2	TRBJ2-1	TGTGCCAGCAGCCGACTAGCGGGGGGTACTTACAATGAGCAGTTCTTC	CASSRLAGGTYNEQFF
TRBV11-1	few	TRBD1	TRBJ2-7	TGTGCCAGCAGCTTACCAAGGACAGGGGGAGGACACGAGCAGTACTTC	CASSLPRTGGGHEQYF
TRBV6-1	NA	NA	TRBJ2-2	TGTGCCAGCAGTGAAACTAGACTAGTTAGCACCGGGGAGCTGTTTTTT	CASSETRLVSTGELFF
TRBV11-2	NA	NA	TRBJ2-7	TGTGCCAGCAGCTTTGACAGGACGCAGTACTTC	CASSFDRTQYF
TRBV30	few	NA	TRBJ2-7	TGTGCCTGGACGCGTCGCGGATTATTCGACGAGCAGTACTTC	CAWTRRGLFDEQYF
TRBV7-9	few	NA	TRBJ1-5	TGTGCCAGCAGCTTCGACTCCAGCCAGCCCCAGCATTTT	CASSFDSSQPQHF
TRBV7-2	NA	NA	TRBJ2-7	TGTGCCAGCAGCTTTAAAGGGAGCGCCATCTACGAGCAGTACTTC	CASSFKGSAIYEQYF
TRBV7-2	NA	NA	TRBJ1-2	TGTGCCAGCAGCCCTTATATGGACACCTATGGCTACACCTTC	CASSPYMDTYGYTF
TRBV10-3	NA	TRBD2	TRBJ2-7	TGTGCCATCGGGAGGGCCAGCTCCTACGAGCAGTACTTC	CAIGRASSYEQYF
TRBV5-1	NA	NA	TRBJ2-7	TGCGCCAGCAGCTTAGTGGGCAGCCAAATCTCCTACGAGCAGTACTTC	CASSLVGSQISYEQYF
TRBV7-9	NA	NA	TRBJ1-4	TGTGCCAGCAGCCCCAGCGGAACTAATGAAAAACTGTTTTTT	CASSPSGTNEKLFF
TRBV11-3	NA	NA	TRBJ2-1	TGTGCCAGCAGCTTAGATACAGGGCCCAATGAGCAGTTCTTC	CASSLDTGPNEQFF
TRBV25-1	NA	TRBD1	TRBJ2-2	TGTGCCAGCAGTGAATATAGACAGGGCAACACCGGGGAGCTGTTTTTT	CASSEYRQGNTGELFF
TRBV2	NA	TRBD1	TRBJ2-5	TGTGCCAGCAGTGACAGGGGGGAGACCCAGTACTTC	CASSDRGETQYF
TRBV4-2	NA	NA	TRBJ2-3	TGTGCCAGCAGCCAAGTCAGGGGAAGGGGCACAGATACGCAGTATTTT	CASSQVRGRGTDTQYF
TRBV5-6	few	TRBD1	TRBJ1-5	TGTGCCAGCAGCACGGGACAGAGCAATCAGCCCCAGCATTTT	CASSTGQSNQPQHF
TRBV5-1	NA	NA	TRBJ1-5	TGCGCCAGCAGCTTGGAGGCAGGGGTGCAGCCCCAGCATTTT	CASSLEAGVQPQHF
TRBV9	NA	TRBD1	TRBJ1-5	TGTGCCAGCAGCGGGACAGGGCATCAGCCCCAGCATTTT	CASSGTGHQPQHF